This T cell receptor (beta chain) was documented in a study of monozygotic twins with inflammatory bowel disease. This CDR3 has 17 amino acids. Germline CDR1 is MNHEY and CDR2 is SVGAGI. As regards this clonotype: Its antigen remains unidentified.

Total RNA was isolated from whole blood without T cell sorting. TCRdb reprocessed the 5' RACE reads, keeping one entry per CDR3 protein, no DNA. This sample's clone table lists about 93,000 distinct CDR3 sequences. Study-level results: Patients received differing immunosuppressive treatments, which may have added variability to their repertoires. IBD patients had lower TCRbeta diversity (inverse Simpson) than healthy co-twins.

The origin of this receptor is a human donor with ulcerative colitis or Crohn's disease, or a healthy co-twin of an affected twin (not recorded which). The sample consisted of blood. This sequence joins TRBV6-5 and TRBJ2-7; absent DNA, TCRdb's TRBD1 call cannot be checked. The CDR3 protein is CASSYSSGVGGAYEQYF.